This TCR beta chain originates from a study of blood T cell repertoires in COVID-19. V gave up 8 bases and J gave up 2 bases, with 12 bases separating them. This CDR3 comprises 13 residues. Germline V gene data show CDR1 as MNHEY and CDR2 as SMNVEV (reference sequence). This clone was observed many times. The table came from immunoSEQ multiplex PCR; TCRdb's copy has only in-frame clones and leaves some out. The repertoire holds about 310,000 clones, approximately 90% seen once, with just under 9% in the top ten. This TCR was sampled from a woman aged 18-35 years who had recovered from COVID-19. The chain is built from TRBV27 and TRBJ2-5, with D possibly being TRBD1 (6 bases). The sample was PBMCs or T cells enriched from blood (not recorded which). DNA of the CDR3: TGTGCCAGCGGTTGGACAGTTCAAGAGACCCAGTACTTC. Translation: CASGWTVQETQYF.